This T cell receptor beta chain originates from a study of T cells after yellow fever vaccination. Study-level results: High-abundance clonotypes from the bulk population could contaminate FACS-sorted repertoires. Reappearing after the booster were most of the clones from primary vaccination (about 95% CD4, about 87% CD8).

CDR3 length: 18 amino acids. V lost 6 bases, J lost 5 bases, and 17 bases stayed unmatched. Per germline, CDR1 DFQATT and CDR2 SNEGSKA (reference sequence). They built TCR cDNA with 5'RACE template switching, a step that put in a universal primer site and UMIs. TCRdb re-called the 5' RACE reads with MiXCR, one entry per CDR3 protein. The repertoire consists of fewer than 150,000 distinct CDR3 sequences, with 6.5% to 8.5% occurring once and the leading ten covering around 0.73%. This clonotype was detected many times. Its antigen is unknown. The starting material was CD4+ T cells sorted from PBMCs, obtained 5 days after the yellow fever booster vaccination. The clonotype comes from a man aged 25 to 45 who received the YFV17D yellow fever vaccine. The V call is TRBV20-1, the J call TRBJ2-5; 14 positions match TRBD2. The CDR3 protein is CSAHKLLRTSGRRETQYF. The CDR3 coding sequence is TGCAGTGCCCACAAATTACTCCGGACTAGCGGGAGGCGGGAGACCCAGTACTTC.